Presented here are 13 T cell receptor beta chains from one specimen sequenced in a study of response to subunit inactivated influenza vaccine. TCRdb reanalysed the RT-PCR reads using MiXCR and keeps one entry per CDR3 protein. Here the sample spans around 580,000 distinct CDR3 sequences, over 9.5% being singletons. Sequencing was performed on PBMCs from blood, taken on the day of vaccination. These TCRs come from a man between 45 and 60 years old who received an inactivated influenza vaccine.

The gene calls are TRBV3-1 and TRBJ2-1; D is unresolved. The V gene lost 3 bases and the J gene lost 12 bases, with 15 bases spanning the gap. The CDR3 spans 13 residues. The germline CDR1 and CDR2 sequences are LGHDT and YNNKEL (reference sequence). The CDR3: CASSQTSESGQFF. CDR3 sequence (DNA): TGTGCCAGCAGCCAGACTTCCGAGTCGGGGCAGTTCTTC.

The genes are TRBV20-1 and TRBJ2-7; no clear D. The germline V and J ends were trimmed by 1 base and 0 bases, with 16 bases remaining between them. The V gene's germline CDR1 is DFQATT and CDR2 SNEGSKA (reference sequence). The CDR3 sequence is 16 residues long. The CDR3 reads CSARGSYLSISYEQYF. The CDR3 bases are TGCAGTGCTAGAGGCAGCTACCTCTCCATCTCCTACGAGCAGTACTTC.

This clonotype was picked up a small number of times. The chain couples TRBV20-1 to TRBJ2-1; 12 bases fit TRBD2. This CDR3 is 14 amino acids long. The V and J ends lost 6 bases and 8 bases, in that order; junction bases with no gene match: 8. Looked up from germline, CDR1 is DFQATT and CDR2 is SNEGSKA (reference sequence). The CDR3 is CSARTSGIIHEQFF. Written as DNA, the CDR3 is TGCAGTGCAAGGACTAGCGGGATAATTCATGAGCAGTTCTTC.

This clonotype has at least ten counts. The CDR3 DNA is TGTGCCACCAGCGGTAGCGGGTGGGGGGGCACCGGGGAGCTGTTTTTT. Translating gives CATSGSGWGGTGELFF. This rearrangement joins TRBV15 to TRBJ2-2; 7 nucleotides agree with TRBD2. This CDR3 has 16 residues. The V gene's germline CDR1 is LNHNV and CDR2 YYDKDF (reference sequence). V trimming: 5 bases; J trimming: 4 bases; junction bases outside the gene matches: 10.

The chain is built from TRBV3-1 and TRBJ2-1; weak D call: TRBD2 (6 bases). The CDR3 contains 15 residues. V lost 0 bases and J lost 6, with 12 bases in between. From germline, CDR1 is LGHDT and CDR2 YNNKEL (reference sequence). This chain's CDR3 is CASSQDPSAFNEQFF. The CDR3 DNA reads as TGTGCCAGCAGCCAAGACCCTAGCGCCTTCAATGAGCAGTTCTTC.

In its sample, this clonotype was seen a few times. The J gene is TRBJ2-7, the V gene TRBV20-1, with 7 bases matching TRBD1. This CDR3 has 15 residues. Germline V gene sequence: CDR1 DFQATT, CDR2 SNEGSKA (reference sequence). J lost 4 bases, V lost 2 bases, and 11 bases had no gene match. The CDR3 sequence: CSARQKRQGWYEQYF. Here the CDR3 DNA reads TGCAGTGCTAGACAAAAACGACAGGGTTGGTACGAGCAGTACTTC.

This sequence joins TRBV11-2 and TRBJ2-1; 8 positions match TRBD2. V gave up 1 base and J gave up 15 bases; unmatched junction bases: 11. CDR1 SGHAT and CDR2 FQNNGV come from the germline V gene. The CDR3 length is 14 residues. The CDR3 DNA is TGTGCCAGCAGCTTAGGCGGGGTCGGCGGGGGGCCGTTCTTC. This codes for CASSLGGVGGGPFF.

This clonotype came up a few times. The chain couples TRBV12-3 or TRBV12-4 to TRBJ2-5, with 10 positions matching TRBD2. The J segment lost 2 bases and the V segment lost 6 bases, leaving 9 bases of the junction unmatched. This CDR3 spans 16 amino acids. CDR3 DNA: TGTGCCAGCAGCCAAATAGCGGGAGGCACGCAAGAGACCCAGTACTTC. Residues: CASSQIAGGTQETQYF.

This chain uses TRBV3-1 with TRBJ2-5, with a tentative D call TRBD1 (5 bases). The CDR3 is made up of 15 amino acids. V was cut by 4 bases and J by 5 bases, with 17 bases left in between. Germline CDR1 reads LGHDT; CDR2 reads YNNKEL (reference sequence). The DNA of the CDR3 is TGTGCCAGCAGCCCCCACGGCAGGGTAAAGGAGACCCAGTACTTC. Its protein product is CASSPHGRVKETQYF.

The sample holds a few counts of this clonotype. CDR3 sequence: CASSPGGTIGTGELFF. CDR3 coding DNA: TGTGCCAGCAGCCCCGGGGGTACCATTGGCACCGGGGAGCTGTTTTTT. The rearrangement links TRBV7-8 to TRBJ2-2; D might be TRBD2 (6 bases). This CDR3 contains 16 residues. The germline gives CDR1 SGHVS, CDR2 FQNEAQ. V lost 5 bases, J lost 4 bases, and 17 bases lay in between.

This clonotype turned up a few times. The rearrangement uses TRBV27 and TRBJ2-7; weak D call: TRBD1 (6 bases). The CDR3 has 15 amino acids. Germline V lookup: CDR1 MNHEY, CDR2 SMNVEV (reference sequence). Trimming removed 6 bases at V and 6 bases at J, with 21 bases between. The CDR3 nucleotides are TGTGCCAGCAGCCTAGAGGGGCAGGGGCGGCTCGAGCAGTACTTC. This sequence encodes CASSLEGQGRLEQYF.

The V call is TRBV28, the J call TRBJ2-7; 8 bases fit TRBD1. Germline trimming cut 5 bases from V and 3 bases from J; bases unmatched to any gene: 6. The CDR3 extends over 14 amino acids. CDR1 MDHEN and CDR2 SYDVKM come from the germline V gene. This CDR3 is CASSGSGGLYEQYF. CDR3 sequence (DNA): TGTGCCAGCAGTGGATCAGGGGGCCTCTACGAGCAGTACTTC.

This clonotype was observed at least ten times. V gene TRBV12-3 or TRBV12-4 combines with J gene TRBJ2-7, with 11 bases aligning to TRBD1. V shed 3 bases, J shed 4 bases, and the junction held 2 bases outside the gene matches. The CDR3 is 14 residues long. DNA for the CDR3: TGTGCCAGCAGTTTTGGGACAGGGGGTTACGAGCAGTACTTC. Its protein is CASSFGTGGYEQYF.